These T cell receptor beta chains were read from a single sample in a study of shared clonotypes between healthy human individuals. Using immunoSEQ multiplex PCR, the repertoire was profiled, and TCRdb retains in-frame clones only, with some absent. This table holds some 2,500,000 clones, 93% found once. The sample comprised naive CD4+ T cells from PBMCs. These receptors were obtained from a young man in good health. Some clones in this sample may be carry-over from other donors' samples. The CDR3 runs from the conserved cysteine through the conserved F or W. Fields, in order: CDR3 DNA, CDR3 protein, D gene, J gene, clone size, V gene. D genes are given only for firm matches. Clone size, where shown, is once, few, many, or a class for clones that have expanded.

cdr3_nt: TGTGCCAGCAGTCCCTATCGGGGACAGGGGACAATCTTCTCCTACGAGCAGTACTTC
cdr3_aa: CASSPYRGQGTIFSYEQYF
d_call: TRBD1
j_call: TRBJ2-7
clone_size: .
v_call: TRBV28

cdr3_nt: TGCGCCAGCAGTCCGGGGCGGGACGGGTCTGAGACCCAGTACTTC
cdr3_aa: CASSPGRDGSETQYF
d_call: .
j_call: TRBJ2-5
clone_size: few
v_call: TRBV10-1

cdr3_nt: TGTGCCAGCAGTGAAGCGACAGGGCGAGGCTACACCTTC
cdr3_aa: CASSEATGRGYTF
d_call: TRBD1
j_call: TRBJ1-2
clone_size: .
v_call: TRBV6-1

cdr3_nt: TGTGCCAGCACGGGAGACAGGGGGCGCGGAGAGACCCAGTACTTC
cdr3_aa: CASTGDRGRGETQYF
d_call: TRBD1
j_call: TRBJ2-5
clone_size: .
v_call: TRBV28

cdr3_nt: TGTGCCAGCAGCCCGGCTTTCTCGGGTGAGCAGTACTTC
cdr3_aa: CASSPAFSGEQYF
d_call: .
j_call: TRBJ2-7
clone_size: .
v_call: TRBV5-6

cdr3_nt: TGCGCCAGCAGCTCCGGGACTAGCGGAAACTACAATGAGCAGTTCTTC
cdr3_aa: CASSSGTSGNYNEQFF
d_call: TRBD2
j_call: TRBJ2-1
clone_size: .
v_call: TRBV5-1

cdr3_nt: TGTGCCAGTAGACGGACAGCAAACACCGGGGAGCTGTTTTTT
cdr3_aa: CASRRTANTGELFF
d_call: .
j_call: TRBJ2-2
clone_size: .
v_call: TRBV19

cdr3_nt: TGTGCCAGCAGCTGGACAGGGGGCGCGGAGGCTTTCTTT
cdr3_aa: CASSWTGGAEAFF
d_call: TRBD1
j_call: TRBJ1-1
clone_size: .
v_call: TRBV5-5

cdr3_nt: TGTGCCAGCAGTCTCCTGACAGCGGCCAGGGTCTACGAGCAGTACTTC
cdr3_aa: CASSLLTAARVYEQYF
d_call: .
j_call: TRBJ2-7
clone_size: .
v_call: TRBV27

cdr3_nt: TGTGCCAGTAGTCCACGGACAGGGAGGGACGAGCAGTACTTC
cdr3_aa: CASSPRTGRDEQYF
d_call: .
j_call: TRBJ2-7
clone_size: .
v_call: TRBV19

cdr3_nt: TGTGCCAGTACCGAGCTGGGACAGGGTGTAGAGACCCAGTACTTC
cdr3_aa: CASTELGQGVETQYF
d_call: TRBD1
j_call: TRBJ2-5
clone_size: .
v_call: TRBV19

cdr3_nt: TGTGCCAGCAGCTCGACTAGCGGGGGCACAGATACGCAGTATTTT
cdr3_aa: CASSSTSGGTDTQYF
d_call: TRBD2
j_call: TRBJ2-3
clone_size: .
v_call: TRBV7-2

cdr3_nt: TGTGCCAGCAGCCAAGAAGACGAGCAGTACTTC
cdr3_aa: CASSQEDEQYF
d_call: .
j_call: TRBJ2-7
clone_size: .
v_call: TRBV4-2

cdr3_nt: TGTGCCAGCAGTTACTCATTAGCCACTGAAGCTTTCTTT
cdr3_aa: CASSYSLATEAFF
d_call: .
j_call: TRBJ1-1
clone_size: .
v_call: TRBV6-5

cdr3_nt: TGTGCCAGCAGGGTGACTAGCGGGAGTGGAGGCAAAAACATTCAGTACTTC
cdr3_aa: CASRVTSGSGGKNIQYF
d_call: TRBD2
j_call: TRBJ2-4
clone_size: .
v_call: TRBV5-4

cdr3_nt: TGTGCCTGGAGTGTAGGGACAGCTGGAACTCAGCCCCAGCATTTT
cdr3_aa: CAWSVGTAGTQPQHF
d_call: TRBD1
j_call: TRBJ1-5
clone_size: few
v_call: TRBV30

cdr3_nt: TGCGCCAGCAGCTTGGTGCGGGACCCAGCTTTCTTT
cdr3_aa: CASSLVRDPAFF
d_call: .
j_call: TRBJ1-1
clone_size: .
v_call: TRBV5-1

cdr3_nt: TGTGCCAGCAGCGCCCAGACATCCTCTGGAAACACCATATATTTT
cdr3_aa: CASSAQTSSGNTIYF
d_call: .
j_call: TRBJ1-3
clone_size: .
v_call: TRBV9

cdr3_nt: TGTGCCAGCAGTTTATATCGCCTTAGGGAGGCCTACGAGCAGTACTTC
cdr3_aa: CASSLYRLREAYEQYF
d_call: .
j_call: TRBJ2-7
clone_size: .
v_call: TRBV28

cdr3_nt: TGTGCCAGCAGCTTAGAGTACAGGGTTGGCAATCAGCCCCAGCATTTT
cdr3_aa: CASSLEYRVGNQPQHF
d_call: .
j_call: TRBJ1-5
clone_size: few
v_call: TRBV7-2

cdr3_nt: TGTGCCAGCAGCTTCCTATTGGATACGCAGTATTTT
cdr3_aa: CASSFLLDTQYF
d_call: .
j_call: TRBJ2-3
clone_size: .
v_call: TRBV6-9

cdr3_nt: TGTGCCAGCAGTTACTCGGGCAGGGCTAACTATGGCTACACCTTC
cdr3_aa: CASSYSGRANYGYTF
d_call: .
j_call: TRBJ1-2
clone_size: .
v_call: TRBV6-5

cdr3_nt: TGTGCCTGGAGTGTCGCAGGGTTTAACTATGGCTACACCTTC
cdr3_aa: CAWSVAGFNYGYTF
d_call: .
j_call: TRBJ1-2
clone_size: .
v_call: TRBV30

cdr3_nt: TGTGCCAGCAGTTTAGGCGGGAGGGGGTACAATGAGCAGTTCTTC
cdr3_aa: CASSLGGRGYNEQFF
d_call: TRBD2
j_call: TRBJ2-1
clone_size: .
v_call: TRBV27

cdr3_nt: TGTGCCAGCCATCGAGGGGGCCTGGGGGACACTGAAGCTTTCTTT
cdr3_aa: CASHRGGLGDTEAFF
d_call: TRBD1
j_call: TRBJ1-1
clone_size: .
v_call: TRBV6-1

cdr3_nt: TGTGCCAGCAGCCCTGGAAGGGTCTCCTTCCCAGATACGCAGTATTTT
cdr3_aa: CASSPGRVSFPDTQYF
d_call: .
j_call: TRBJ2-3
clone_size: .
v_call: TRBV11-3

cdr3_nt: TGTGCCACCACCGCCGACACAGATACGCAGTATTTT
cdr3_aa: CATTADTDTQYF
d_call: .
j_call: TRBJ2-3
clone_size: .
v_call: TRBV12-5

cdr3_nt: TGTGCCTGGAGTGGACAGGGAATCCATGGCTACACCTTC
cdr3_aa: CAWSGQGIHGYTF
d_call: TRBD1
j_call: TRBJ1-2
clone_size: .
v_call: TRBV30

cdr3_nt: TGTGCCAGCTCACCAGGAGGAGACCACTATGGCTACACCTTC
cdr3_aa: CASSPGGDHYGYTF
d_call: .
j_call: TRBJ1-2
clone_size: once
v_call: TRBV18

cdr3_nt: TGTGCCAGCAGCTTAGGAGTTCCAAACATTCAGTACTTC
cdr3_aa: CASSLGVPNIQYF
d_call: .
j_call: TRBJ2-4
clone_size: .
v_call: TRBV7-2

cdr3_nt: TGCGCCAGCAGCTCTAGCGGGAGAATCACCGGGGAGCTGTTTTTT
cdr3_aa: CASSSSGRITGELFF
d_call: TRBD2
j_call: TRBJ2-2
clone_size: once
v_call: TRBV5-1

cdr3_nt: TGTGCCAGCTCACCAGGGACAGGATCCTACGAGCAGTACTTC
cdr3_aa: CASSPGTGSYEQYF
d_call: TRBD1
j_call: TRBJ2-7
clone_size: .
v_call: TRBV18

cdr3_nt: TGTGCCAGCACTCCAATGGGCGCCACTGAAGCTTTCTTT
cdr3_aa: CASTPMGATEAFF
d_call: .
j_call: TRBJ1-1
clone_size: once
v_call: TRBV27

cdr3_nt: TGTGCCAGCAGTCTTAAGACAGCCAAAAACATTCAGTACTTC
cdr3_aa: CASSLKTAKNIQYF
d_call: .
j_call: TRBJ2-4
clone_size: .
v_call: TRBV7-2

cdr3_nt: TGTGCCAGCAGTGAGACGGGATTGAACTTC
cdr3_aa: CASSETGLNF
d_call: .
j_call: TRBJ2-5
clone_size: .
v_call: TRBV2

cdr3_nt: TGTGCCAGCACTTCGGGAGAGAAATCCAAAAACATTCAGTACTTC
cdr3_aa: CASTSGEKSKNIQYF
d_call: .
j_call: TRBJ2-4
clone_size: .
v_call: TRBV28

cdr3_nt: TGCAGCGTTGCTAGCGCGCAACCAGATACGCAGTATTTT
cdr3_aa: CSVASAQPDTQYF
d_call: .
j_call: TRBJ2-3
clone_size: .
v_call: TRBV29-1

cdr3_nt: TGTGCCAGCAGCTTAGTCGGTTCAGGGGGAGCTTTCTTT
cdr3_aa: CASSLVGSGGAFF
d_call: TRBD1
j_call: TRBJ1-1
clone_size: .
v_call: TRBV7-2

cdr3_nt: TGTGCCAGCAGTGACAGGGCCAAAGAGACCCAGTACTTC
cdr3_aa: CASSDRAKETQYF
d_call: .
j_call: TRBJ2-5
clone_size: .
v_call: TRBV2

cdr3_nt: TGTGCCAGCAGCTTAGGGACGAACTCCTACGAGCAGTACTTC
cdr3_aa: CASSLGTNSYEQYF
d_call: .
j_call: TRBJ2-7
clone_size: .
v_call: TRBV7-9

cdr3_nt: TGCGCCAGCAGCTTGGGAGCACCGAACACTGAAGCTTTCTTT
cdr3_aa: CASSLGAPNTEAFF
d_call: .
j_call: TRBJ1-1
clone_size: .
v_call: TRBV5-1

cdr3_nt: TGTGCCAGCAGCAGTACAGGGGGCTTCAATCAGCCCCAGCATTTT
cdr3_aa: CASSSTGGFNQPQHF
d_call: TRBD1
j_call: TRBJ1-5
clone_size: .
v_call: TRBV25-1

cdr3_nt: TGTGCCAGCAGTGATCGCCGAGGGGATGAAAAACTGTTTTTT
cdr3_aa: CASSDRRGDEKLFF
d_call: .
j_call: TRBJ1-4
clone_size: .
v_call: TRBV2

cdr3_nt: TGTGCCAGCTCTAGCGGCCTCCAAGAGACCCAGTACTTC
cdr3_aa: CASSSGLQETQYF
d_call: TRBD2
j_call: TRBJ2-5
clone_size: .
v_call: TRBV11-3

cdr3_nt: TGTGCCACCAGCAGAGATCTGGGCGGGACCGGGGAGCTGTTTTTT
cdr3_aa: CATSRDLGGTGELFF
d_call: .
j_call: TRBJ2-2
clone_size: .
v_call: TRBV15

cdr3_nt: TGTGCCAGCAGCTTAGGGCAGGGGATCTATGGCTACACCTTC
cdr3_aa: CASSLGQGIYGYTF
d_call: .
j_call: TRBJ1-2
clone_size: .
v_call: TRBV7-2

cdr3_nt: TGTGCCAGCAAAGATCGGTACCGAGAGCAGTACTTC
cdr3_aa: CASKDRYREQYF
d_call: .
j_call: TRBJ2-5
clone_size: .
v_call: TRBV28

cdr3_nt: TGTGCCATCCAGGGGGCGCTCAGCAATCAGCCCCAGCATTTT
cdr3_aa: CAIQGALSNQPQHF
d_call: TRBD1
j_call: TRBJ1-5
clone_size: few
v_call: TRBV28

cdr3_nt: TGTGCCAGCAGCCGCACGGGACTAGAGGGTTACGAGCAGTACTTC
cdr3_aa: CASSRTGLEGYEQYF
d_call: TRBD2
j_call: TRBJ2-7
clone_size: .
v_call: TRBV5-6

cdr3_nt: TGTGCCAGCAGTCTCCCCGGGACACAATCCAAGGGCGGGTTCTTC
cdr3_aa: CASSLPGTQSKGGFF
d_call: .
j_call: TRBJ2-1
clone_size: once
v_call: TRBV28

cdr3_nt: TGTGCCTGGATTAAGTTAGGACAGGGGGCTCATGAGCAGTTCTTC
cdr3_aa: CAWIKLGQGAHEQFF
d_call: TRBD1
j_call: TRBJ2-1
clone_size: .
v_call: TRBV30

cdr3_nt: TGTGCCAGCTCACCAGGGGGACAGTGGAGGGAAACTGAAGCTTTCTTT
cdr3_aa: CASSPGGQWRETEAFF
d_call: TRBD1
j_call: TRBJ1-1
clone_size: .
v_call: TRBV18

cdr3_nt: TGTGCCAGCAGTCCCCGGGACAGCTCTGGAAACACCATATATTTT
cdr3_aa: CASSPRDSSGNTIYF
d_call: TRBD1
j_call: TRBJ1-3
clone_size: .
v_call: TRBV6-1

cdr3_nt: TGCGCCACATCCATCTTCCGGGGGACCGGCTACAATGAGCAGTTCTTC
cdr3_aa: CATSIFRGTGYNEQFF
d_call: .
j_call: TRBJ2-1
clone_size: .
v_call: TRBV10-1

cdr3_nt: TGTGCCAGCAGCTTAACAAGCTACATGAACACTGAAGCTTTCTTT
cdr3_aa: CASSLTSYMNTEAFF
d_call: .
j_call: TRBJ1-1
clone_size: .
v_call: TRBV5-5